This entry lists 19 T cell receptor beta chains sequenced from one sample in a study of blood T cell repertoires in COVID-19. Measured with immunoSEQ multiplex PCR; TCRdb has only the in-frame clones, and not every one. This sample has about 310,000 clones, with about nine tenths found just once. Source material: PBMCs or T cells enriched from blood (not recorded which). These TCRs come from a young woman who had recovered from COVID-19.

V and J are TRBV4-3 and TRBJ1-1; D is ambiguous. V lost 0 bases to trimming and J lost 3 bases, with 14 bases between them. Looked up from germline, CDR1 is LGHNA and CDR2 is YSLEER. The CDR3 loop spans 16 amino acids. DNA of the CDR3: TGCGCCAGCAGCCAAGATGAGGGTGGAAGGGACACTGAAGCTTTCTTT. This encodes CASSQDEGGRDTEAFF.

DNA for the CDR3: TGTGCCAGCAGTAAAGTAGGACAGCCGTTTTCCTATGGCTACACCTTC. Its protein product is CASSKVGQPFSYGYTF. The chain recombines TRBV6-1 with TRBJ1-2, with TRBD1 as a possible D gene (6 bases). V was shortened by 5 bases and J by 4 bases, with 20 bases between the two germline ends. Germline V gene lookup returns CDR1 MNHNS and CDR2 SASEGT. This CDR3 is 16 amino acids long.

J is TRBJ1-1 and V is TRBV19; D is ambiguous. This CDR3 is 14 amino acids long. Trimming left V 3 bases short and J 2 bases short, with 10 bases between. CDR1 LNHDA and CDR2 SQIVND come from the germline V gene (reference sequence). CDR3 nucleotides: TGTGCCAGTAGTATTGTGGCAGAAAACACTGAAGCTTTCTTT. Translating gives CASSIVAENTEAFF.

The rearrangement joins TRBV9 to TRBJ2-3; 12 positions agree with TRBD2. This CDR3 spans 16 amino acids. CDR1 is SGDLS, CDR2 YYNGEE, per germline. Trimming at V came to 4 bases and at J to 0 bases, leaving 3 bases not matched to a gene. The CDR3 DNA follows: TGTGCCAGCAGCTCCGGACTAGCGGGGAGCACAGATACGCAGTATTTT. This codes for CASSSGLAGSTDTQYF.

The V call is TRBV7-8, the J call TRBJ2-1, with unresolved D. This CDR3 is 12 amino acids long. V lost 0 bases to trimming and J lost 7 bases, with 4 bases between them. Germline lookup yields CDR1 SGHVS and CDR2 FQNEAQ. CDR3 nucleotides: TGTGCCAGCAGCTTAGCTTTAAATGAGCAGTTCTTC. Residues: CASSLALNEQFF.

The genes are TRBV5-5 and TRBJ2-7; maybe TRBD1 (6 bases). Germline values: CDR1 SGHKS, CDR2 YYEKEE (reference sequence). Trimming cost V 4 bases and J 2 bases, with 16 bases left between them. The CDR3 is 15 amino acids. CDR3 in amino acids: CASSPFPGQAYEQYF. CDR3 nucleotides: TGTGCCAGCAGCCCATTCCCGGGACAAGCCTACGAGCAGTACTTC.

The V gene is TRBV5-1, the J gene TRBJ2-3; 9 bases agree with TRBD2. The germline V gene has CDR1 SGHRS and CDR2 YFSETQ. The CDR3 extends over 17 amino acids. After removal of 4 bases from V and 4 bases from J, the junction contained 13 bases not matched to a gene. The DNA of the CDR3 is TGCGCCAGCAGCCCACGTTATAGCGGGAGTAATCCAGATACGCAGTATTTT. This gives the protein CASSPRYSGSNPDTQYF.

The chain has TRBV30 and TRBJ2-1; perhaps TRBD2 as D (6 bases). V dropped 1 base and J dropped 5 bases, with 9 bases sitting between them. CDR3 length equals 13 residues. Germline V gives CDR1 GTSNPN, CDR2 SVGIG (reference sequence). The CDR3 DNA reads TGTGCCTGGAGTGAATCGGGGGACAATGAGCAGTTCTTC. This gives the protein CAWSESGDNEQFF.

The rearrangement uses TRBV19 and TRBJ1-1; D unclear. V was trimmed by 9 bases and J by 4 bases, leaving 15 bases between them. CDR1 and CDR2 (germline): LNHDA, SQIVND (reference sequence). This CDR3 is built from 13 residues. CDR3 bases: TGTGCCAGCCGAGGGATTGGAAGCACTGAAGCTTTCTTT. Translation gives CASRGIGSTEAFF.

The chain combines TRBV10-3 with TRBJ1-3; D is undetermined. V was shortened by 2 bases and J by 4 bases, with 12 bases between the two germline ends. The CDR3 is 15 amino acids. Germline CDR1 is ENHRY and CDR2 is SYGVKD. The CDR3 DNA is TGTGCCATCAGTGAGACTCTATATCTGGGAAACACCATATATTTT. Translated, it gives CAISETLYLGNTIYF.

CDR3 sequence reads: CATSRDVWGQARGNEQFF. Here the CDR3 DNA reads TGTGCCACCAGCAGAGATGTGTGGGGACAGGCCAGGGGGAATGAGCAGTTCTTC. The rearrangement joins TRBV15 to TRBJ2-1; 8 nucleotides align to TRBD1. V lost 0 bases and J lost 7; bases outside the gene matches: 14. The germline V gene encodes CDR1 LNHNV and CDR2 YYDKDF (reference sequence). The CDR3 length is 18 residues.

This clone was picked up one time. This CDR3 is CASADSAYEQYF. The CDR3 DNA is TGTGCCAGCGCCGACAGCGCCTACGAGCAGTACTTC. This chain connects TRBV6-5 to TRBJ2-7, with a possible D match to TRBD1 (5 bases). Germline values: CDR1 MNHEY, CDR2 SVGAGI. V dropped 8 bases and J dropped 2 bases, with 10 bases sitting between them. The CDR3 is 12 amino acids.

The DNA of the CDR3 is TGTGCCAGCAGTGAAGCGCTTCTTTTGGGAGACAGGGGCTACACCTTC. Encoded protein: CASSEALLLGDRGYTF. The V call is TRBV2, the J call TRBJ1-2, with D possibly TRBD1 on 6 matching bases. The germline V gene encodes CDR1 SNHLY and CDR2 FYNNEI. V shed 0 bases and J shed 8 bases, with 19 bases lying between them. The CDR3 covers 16 residues. The full variable domain, with the rest looked up from reference TRBV2 and TRBJ1-2, is EPEVTQTPSHQVTQMGQEVILRCVPISNHLYFYWYRQILGQKVEFLVSFYNNEISEKSEIFDDQFSVERPDGSNFTLKIRSTKLEDSAMYFCASSEALLLGDRGYTFGSGTRLTVV.

The CDR3 bases are TGTGCCAGCTCACCGGTGACTAACTTCGAAGCTTTCTTT. It encodes CASSPVTNFEAFF. This chain connects TRBV18 to TRBJ1-1, with D unclear. V was clipped by 3 bases and J by 8 bases, with 13 bases between them. The CDR3 sequence is 13 residues long. Germline CDR1 is KGHSH and CDR2 is LQKENI.

V gene TRBV4-1 combines with J gene TRBJ1-3; no clear D. Germline CDR1 is MGHRA and CDR2 is YSYEKL. This CDR3 contains 15 residues. V lost 2 bases, J lost 4 bases, and 12 bases lay in between. The CDR3, as DNA: TGCGCCAGCAGCCAAAATCCAACTGAGGGAAACACCATATATTTT. Protein product: CASSQNPTEGNTIYF.

The rearrangement joins TRBV5-4 to TRBJ2-6; TRBD1 matches 11 bases. Germline CDR1 is SGHNT and CDR2 is YYREEE (reference sequence). The CDR3 runs to 17 residues. J gave up 3 bases and V 4 bases, and 6 bases lay outside the gene matches. CDR3: CASSRGQGASGANVLTF. CDR3 bases: TGTGCCAGCAGCCGTGGACAGGGGGCGAGTGGGGCCAACGTCCTGACTTTC.

This chain links TRBV2 with TRBJ1-1; D is perhaps TRBD1 (6 bases). Germline V gene sequence: CDR1 SNHLY, CDR2 FYNNEI. The CDR3 contains 16 residues. V gave up 9 bases and J gave up 0 bases, with 20 bases separating them. CDR3 sequence (DNA): TGTGCCAGTAAGGGGGGGACTCTTTCGCTGAACACTGAAGCTTTCTTT. Translating it yields CASKGGTLSLNTEAFF.

The V call is TRBV19, the J call TRBJ2-2; 8 bases map to TRBD2. This CDR3 is built from 15 residues. With V trimmed by 4 bases and J by 3 bases, 4 bases remained unmatched. The germline gives CDR1 LNHDA, CDR2 SQIVND (reference sequence). The CDR3, as DNA: TGTGCCAGTAGTAGCGGGAGGCGGTACACCGGGGAGCTGTTTTTT. The encoded protein is CASSSGRRYTGELFF.

This chain uses TRBV19 with TRBJ1-2; TRBD1 might be the D (6 bases). This CDR3 has 15 residues. From germline, CDR1 is LNHDA and CDR2 SQIVND (reference sequence). Trimming took 7 bases from V and 1 from J, leaving 16 bases between them. The DNA of the CDR3 is TGTGCCAGTACCCGGTCGGGGGGCTTTAACTATGGCTACACCTTC. Translated: CASTRSGGFNYGYTF.